The 27 T cell receptor beta chains presented below share a single source sample, sequenced in a study of blood T cell repertoires in COVID-19. Sequencing used immunoSEQ multiplex PCR; TCRdb keeps in-frame clones, though not all of them. The table shows 300,000 or so clones, with about 90% occurring only once. Material: peripheral blood. Every receptor here comes from a woman aged 40 to 55 who had recovered from COVID-19.

The gene calls are TRBV2 and TRBJ1-5; 10 bases agree with TRBD1. The germline gives CDR1 SNHLY, CDR2 FYNNEI. Unmatched junction bases numbered 8, after V lost 6 bases and J lost 6 bases. This CDR3 spans 15 amino acids. CDR3 nucleotides: TGTGCCAGCAGACCCGGGACAGGGGCTGGTCAGCCCCAGCATTTT. As protein: CASRPGTGAGQPQHF. Supplemented by reference TRBV2 and TRBJ1-5, the full variable domain reads EPEVTQTPSHQVTQMGQEVILRCVPISNHLYFYWYRQILGQKVEFLVSFYNNEISEKSEIFDDQFSVERPDGSNFTLKIRSTKLEDSAMYFCASRPGTGAGQPQHFGDGTRLSIL.

The chain carries TRBV6-1 and TRBJ2-2, with 10 bases aligning to TRBD1. The germline V gene has CDR1 MNHNS and CDR2 SASEGT. The CDR3 contains 17 residues. Trimming cost V 3 bases and J 1 base; bases outside gene matches: 5. The CDR3 bases are TGTGCCAGCAGTGAGGGACAGGGGCGTTTGAACACCGGGGAGCTGTTTTTT. It encodes CASSEGQGRLNTGELFF.

The V call is TRBV5-5, the J call TRBJ1-6, with a tentative D call TRBD1 (6 bases). This CDR3 region has 16 residues. The germline V gene encodes CDR1 SGHKS and CDR2 YYEKEE (reference sequence). Between the trimmed V and J ends, which lost 0 bases and 8 bases, there was a span of 15 bases. CDR3 DNA sequence: TGTGCCAGCAGCTTGGTCCAGGGGCGTTTCGATTCACCCCTCCACTTT. Translation: CASSLVQGRFDSPLHF. The full variable domain, rest sourced from reference TRBV5-5 and TRBJ1-6, is DAGVTQSPTHLIKTRGQQVTLRCSPISGHKSVSWYQQVLGQGPQFIFQYYEKEERGRGNFPDRFSARQFPNYSSELNVNALLLGDSALYLCASSLVQGRFDSPLHFGNGTRLTVT.

J is TRBJ1-1 and V is TRBV3-1 (or the pseudogene TRBV3-2); 7 bases agree with TRBD1. CDR1 LGHDT and CDR2 YNNKEL come from the germline V gene (reference sequence). CDR3 length: 13 amino acids. V gave up 3 bases and J gave up 10 bases; unmatched junction bases: 8. CDR3 region: CASSQNRGGGAFF. CDR3 nucleotide sequence: TGTGCCAGCAGCCAGAACAGGGGCGGTGGAGCTTTCTTT.

V is TRBV6-5 and J is TRBJ2-3; TRBD1 might be the D (6 bases). The CDR3 runs 14 residues. The germline CDR1 and CDR2 sequences are MNHEY and SVGAGI. Trimming stripped 1 base from V and 4 bases from J, with 9 bases between. The DNA of the CDR3 is TGTGCCAGCAGTTACTATACAGGGTCAGATACGCAGTATTTT. Residues: CASSYYTGSDTQYF.

J is TRBJ2-1 and V is TRBV7-3, with 11 bases matching TRBD2. The length of the CDR3 is 17 residues. Germline trimming cut 3 bases from V and 7 bases from J; bases unmatched to any gene: 11. From germline, CDR1 is SGHTA and CDR2 FQGTGA. CDR3 DNA sequence: TGTGCCAGCAGCTTCGAGGTGGGACTAGCGGCCGGGAATGAGCAGTTCTTC. This translates into CASSFEVGLAAGNEQFF.

The chain carries TRBV7-9 and TRBJ1-1; TRBD1 is a possible D gene (5 bases). Germline V CDR1 and CDR2: SEHNR, FQNEAQ (reference sequence). Deletions cut 5 bases from V and 2 bases from J, with 15 bases between. The CDR3 contains 15 residues. The CDR3 sequence: CASSVRGLVNTEAFF. The DNA for the CDR3 is TGTGCCAGCAGCGTGAGGGGACTGGTCAACACTGAAGCTTTCTTT.

V gene TRBV6-5 combines with J gene TRBJ1-2; 8 bases align to TRBD1. CDR1 and CDR2 (germline): MNHEY, SVGAGI. The CDR3 spans 15 residues. J lost 5 bases, V lost 0 bases, and 5 bases had no gene match. Here the CDR3 reads CASSYSMRDRYGYTF. The CDR3 bases are TGTGCCAGCAGTTACTCGATGCGGGACAGGTATGGCTACACCTTC.

This clone was seen a handful of times. V gene TRBV5-1 combines with J gene TRBJ1-1; 8 bases map to TRBD1. The CDR3 loop spans 14 amino acids. The V gene's germline CDR1 is SGHRS and CDR2 YFSETQ. With V trimmed by 2 bases and J by 1 base, 1 base remained unmatched. CDR3 DNA sequence: TGCGCCAGCAGCTTCGGGACAGGGAACACTGAAGCTTTCTTT. Protein product: CASSFGTGNTEAFF.

The chain joins TRBV6-1 to TRBJ1-4, with TRBD1 identical over 9 bases. V dropped 3 bases and J dropped 10; count of bases not matched to a gene: 12. The CDR3 runs 16 residues. Germline CDR1 and CDR2: MNHNS and SASEGT. CDR3 protein: CASSERQGGDSGKLFF. The CDR3, as DNA: TGTGCCAGCAGTGAGCGACAGGGGGGAGATAGTGGAAAACTGTTTTTT.

The J gene is TRBJ1-1, the V gene TRBV7-9; the D gene is possibly TRBD1 (5 bases). Germline V gene sequence: CDR1 SEHNR, CDR2 FQNEAQ (reference sequence). Deletions cut 4 bases from V and 7 bases from J, with 13 bases between. The length of the CDR3 is 13 residues. The CDR3 DNA reads TGTGCCAGCAGCTCCGGGACTTATGGTGAAGCTTTCTTT. Protein product: CASSSGTYGEAFF.

V is TRBV19 and J is TRBJ1-4, with 7 bases aligning to TRBD1. With V trimmed by 4 bases and J by 4 bases, 6 bases remained unmatched. CDR3 length equals 15 residues. Looked up from germline, CDR1 is LNHDA and CDR2 is SQIVND (reference sequence). CDR3 nucleotide sequence: TGTGCCAGTAGTAAACGGACAGGAGTTAATGAAAAACTGTTTTTT. It is translated as CASSKRTGVNEKLFF.

The rearrangement uses TRBV11-2 and TRBJ1-1; D uncertain. V lost 2 bases and J 0 bases, leaving 7 bases between the germline ends. Germline CDR1 SGHAT, CDR2 FQNNGV. The length of the CDR3 is 14 residues. The CDR3 spells CASSLMTVNTEAFF. DNA of the CDR3: TGTGCCAGCAGCTTAATGACTGTGAACACTGAAGCTTTCTTT.

This chain links TRBV4-1 with TRBJ2-1; 10 nucleotides match TRBD1. Germline lookup yields CDR1 MGHRA and CDR2 YSYEKL. V lost 2 bases to trimming and J lost 3 bases; unmatched junction nucleotides: 4. The length of the CDR3 is 16 residues. CDR3 sequence (DNA): TGCGCCAGCAGCCAACTAGGGACAGGGGTCTACAATGAGCAGTTCTTC. Amino acids: CASSQLGTGVYNEQFF.

V is TRBV7-9 and J is TRBJ1-5; TRBD1 matches at 8 bases. CDR1 and CDR2 from the germline V gene are SEHNR and FQNEAQ (reference sequence). The CDR3 runs to 16 residues. V shed 5 bases, J shed 1 base, and the junction held 7 bases outside the gene matches. The CDR3 protein is CASSPSDRASNQPQHF. CDR3 DNA sequence: TGTGCCAGCAGCCCCTCGGACAGGGCGAGCAATCAGCCCCAGCATTTT.

CDR3 residues: CATSRGGRPTIYGYTF. CDR3 bases: TGTGCCACCAGCAGAGGGGGGCGGCCTACTATCTATGGCTACACCTTC. The V call is TRBV15, the J call TRBJ1-2; tentatively, D is TRBD1 (6 bases). V lost 1 base to trimming and J lost 4 bases, with 16 bases between them. Germline values: CDR1 LNHNV, CDR2 YYDKDF (reference sequence). The length of the CDR3 is 16 residues.

This clone has more than one count but fewer than ten. The rearrangement joins TRBV7-2 to TRBJ1-5, with D tentatively TRBD1 (6 bases). Germline CDR1 SGHTA, CDR2 FQGNSA. V was shortened by 0 bases and J by 7 bases, with 13 bases between the two germline ends. The CDR3 has 15 residues. CDR3 protein: CASSLAGATGQPQHF. The CDR3 DNA sequence: TGTGCCAGCAGCTTAGCGGGGGCTACGGGCCAGCCCCAGCATTTT.

Notes on this clone: At one end, the junction sequence differs from germline, possibly due to a read error. This sequence joins TRBV7-9 and TRBJ2-7; 10 positions agree with TRBD2. Germline loops: CDR1 SEHNR, CDR2 FQNEAQ (reference sequence). The CDR3 extends over 14 amino acids. The CDR3 sequence: CASSVAGGPYEQYF. As DNA, the CDR3 is TGTGCCAGCAGCGTAGCGGGGGGTCCCTACGAGCAGTACTTC. Supplemented by reference TRBV7-9 and TRBJ2-7, the full variable domain reads DTGVSQNPRHKITKRGQNVTFRCDPISEHNRLYWYRQTLGQGPEFLTYFQNEAQLEKSRLLSDRFSAERPKGSFSTLEIQRTEQGDSAMYLCASSVAGGPYEQYFGPGTRLTVT.

The chain combines TRBV11-2 with TRBJ1-5; D might be TRBD1 (5 bases). The CDR3 covers 12 residues. Per germline, CDR1 SGHAT and CDR2 FQNNGV. The V end was cut by 5 bases, the J end by 7 bases, with 9 bases between. The CDR3 loop is CASSERGQPQHF. CDR3 in DNA: TGTGCCAGCAGCGAAAGGGGACAGCCCCAGCATTTT.

J is TRBJ2-7 and V is TRBV2, with 10 nucleotides matching TRBD1. CDR3 length equals 15 residues. V was pared by 6 bases and J by 4 bases, with 9 bases of the junction left unmatched. Germline CDR1 and CDR2: SNHLY and FYNNEI. For the CDR3, the DNA is TGTGCCAGCAGCCAAGCGGGGACAGGGGCTTACGAGCAGTACTTC. Encoded protein: CASSQAGTGAYEQYF.

The chain is built from TRBV3-1 (or the pseudogene TRBV3-2) and TRBJ1-5; TRBD1 might be the D (5 bases). CDR1 and CDR2 from the germline V gene are LGHDT and YNNKEL (reference sequence). The CDR3 consists of 13 residues. V lost 4 bases and J 4 bases, leaving 8 bases between the germline ends. The CDR3 bases are TGTGCCAGCAGCCCGGACACGAATCAGCCCCAGCATTTT. Its protein product is CASSPDTNQPQHF.

This clone was seen only once. The chain links TRBV19 to TRBJ1-2, with TRBD1 identical over 7 bases. This CDR3 spans 13 amino acids. The ends lost 5 bases at V and 5 bases at J; junction bases unmatched: 5. From germline, CDR1 is LNHDA and CDR2 SQIVND (reference sequence). CDR3 sequence: CASSPRDRYGYTF. CDR3 in DNA: TGTGCCAGTAGTCCCCGGGACAGATATGGCTACACCTTC.

The chain joins TRBV2 to TRBJ1-3, with 7 bases matching TRBD1. The CDR3 is 17 amino acids. In germline, CDR1 is SNHLY, CDR2 FYNNEI. After removal of 5 bases from V and 4 bases from J, the junction contained 14 bases not matched to a gene. CDR3 loop: CASSLNRGQVLGNTIYF. The CDR3, as DNA: TGTGCCAGCAGTCTTAATCGCGGACAGGTGCTCGGAAACACCATATATTTT. Complete variable domain (other parts from reference TRBV2 and TRBJ1-3): EPEVTQTPSHQVTQMGQEVILRCVPISNHLYFYWYRQILGQKVEFLVSFYNNEISEKSEIFDDQFSVERPDGSNFTLKIRSTKLEDSAMYFCASSLNRGQVLGNTIYFGEGSWLTVV.

This chain uses TRBV19 with TRBJ1-6; D call uncertain. This CDR3 has 15 amino acids. Looked up from germline, CDR1 is LNHDA and CDR2 is SQIVND (reference sequence). The ends were cut back, 5 bases at V and 2 bases at J, with 10 bases in the middle. CDR3 protein: CASSPRRAYNSPLHF. CDR3 in DNA: TGTGCCAGTAGTCCCCGGAGGGCCTATAATTCACCCCTCCACTTT.

V gene TRBV5-1 combines with J gene TRBJ2-1; 7 positions match TRBD2. The germline V gene encodes CDR1 SGHRS and CDR2 YFSETQ. The CDR3 has 16 residues. V shed 4 bases and J 0 bases; nucleotides not matched to a gene: 7. CDR3 amino acids: CASSPTASGSYNEQFF. CDR3 nucleotide sequence: TGCGCCAGCAGCCCTACTGCTAGCGGCTCCTACAATGAGCAGTTCTTC.

The rearrangement links TRBV9 to TRBJ2-3, with TRBD2 matching 9 bases. The J segment lost 3 bases and the V segment lost 4 bases, leaving 12 bases of the junction unmatched. Per germline, CDR1 SGDLS and CDR2 YYNGEE. The CDR3 sequence is 17 residues long. The CDR3 protein is CASSRPKSGGRTDTQYF. The CDR3, as DNA: TGTGCCAGCAGCCGACCCAAGAGCGGGGGGAGAACAGATACGCAGTATTTT.

The chain's CDR3 is CASSPWTASYEQYF. The CDR3 DNA reads TGCGCCAGCAGCCCCTGGACAGCGTCCTACGAGCAGTACTTC. This chain links TRBV5-1 with TRBJ2-7; tentatively, D is TRBD1 (6 bases). The CDR3 length is 14 residues. Germline V gives CDR1 SGHRS, CDR2 YFSETQ. V lost 4 bases to trimming and J lost 1 base, with 12 bases between them.